This TCR beta chain was obtained from a study of vaccination effects on CD4 cells after COVID-19. Study-level findings and limits: Late post-vaccination samples showed marked contraction of infection- and vaccine-induced clones.

Clones were read by immunoSEQ multiplex PCR, and TCRdb kept only the in-frame ones, dropping some. The repertoire holds tens of thousands of clones, with roughly two thirds as singletons. Viral peptide pools were used in the ViraFEST assay to expand antigen-specific CD4+ T cells, and sequencing came afterward. Once cultured for 10 to 11 days, the cells underwent separation to obtain CD4+ T cells. Culturing of a few million PBMC per well took place with roughly 10 IU/ml IL-2 and approximately 9.9 ug/ml peptides. Replacing half the medium with IL-2 medium was done on days 3 and 7. On this clone: Antigen: not known.

The receptor comes from a human donor who received a COVID-19 vaccine. This material consisted of CD4+ T cells from PBMCs cultured with HCoV-229E spike peptides, taken before COVID-19 vaccination.

The CDR3 sequence is CASSSISGNTIYF. DNA for the CDR3: TGTGCCAGCAGTTCCATCTCTGGAAACACCATATATTTT. The chain joins TRBV6-5 to TRBJ1-3; no clear D gene. Trimming took off 4 bases at V and 0 bases at J, with 4 bases between the two ends. This CDR3 has 13 residues. Germline loops: CDR1 MNHEY, CDR2 SVGAGI.